Listed below are T cell receptor beta chains from one sample, sequenced in a study of cytomegalovirus exposure and HLA in healthy donors. Assay: immunoSEQ multiplex PCR; the TCRdb copy retains only in-frame clones and omits some. Of tens of thousands of clones in the sample, 82% are singletons; the top ten hold about 2%. Input material: PBMCs. The receptors stem from a man aged 18 to 29 in good health and CMV-seronegative. Each CDR3 is given with its conserved first and last residue. The order of the fields is J gene, clone size, V gene, D gene, CDR3 protein. A D gene is named only where the DNA matches it firmly. Only part of the rows carry a size: once, few, many, or a class if the clone is expanded.

TRBJ1-4,NA,TRBV5-1,NA,CASSSNPQGTNEKLFF
TRBJ2-7,NA,TRBV19,TRBD2,CASTPESSGIGEQYF
TRBJ2-7,NA,TRBV7-3,NA,CASSLISGNTYEQYF
TRBJ2-7,NA,TRBV5-4,TRBD1,CASSSDRGYYEQYF
TRBJ2-7,NA,TRBV10-1,TRBD1,CASSGQGDSEQYF
TRBJ2-3,once,TRBV5-8,TRBD1,CASSSGQGSTDTQYF
TRBJ2-3,NA,TRBV30,NA,CAWSVSDTQYF
TRBJ1-4,few,TRBV19,NA,CASSITGNGEKLFF
TRBJ2-7,NA,TRBV7-8,TRBD2,CASSYTRLALIYEQYF
TRBJ2-3,NA,TRBV18,NA,CASSLNRARTDTQYF
TRBJ1-5,few,TRBV6-5,NA,CASSYSGEVAQPQHF
TRBJ2-7,NA,TRBV19,TRBD2,CASSISSGTTYEQYF
TRBJ2-4,NA,TRBV13,NA,CASSGLGQQLAKNIQYF
TRBJ2-2,NA,TRBV9,NA,CASSLNRQAGTGELFF
TRBJ2-3,NA,TRBV7-2,NA,CASSQTITDTQYF
TRBJ2-5,NA,TRBV6-1,NA,CASSEAHQGWETQYF
TRBJ1-1,NA,TRBV21-1,NA,CASSKEGRARTEAFF
TRBJ1-1,NA,TRBV5-1,NA,CASSLPGFTTEAFF
TRBJ2-2,NA,TRBV5-1,TRBD2,CVSSALLTSGSTGELFF
TRBJ2-1,NA,TRBV2,NA,CASSVKTGLWNEQFF
TRBJ1-4,NA,TRBV7-9,NA,CASSLKLPRGEKLFF
TRBJ2-5,NA,TRBV5-6,TRBD2,CASSFVAGGKETQYF
TRBJ1-1,NA,TRBV5-1,TRBD1,CASRSGGPNTEAFF
TRBJ1-4,once,TRBV5-5,NA,CASSLDLFGVKLFF
TRBJ2-2,NA,TRBV7-9,NA,CAIDPAGLGTGELFF
TRBJ2-6,NA,TRBV6-5,NA,CASREADSGANVLTF
TRBJ2-1,once,TRBV30,TRBD2,CAWSWSGGPHEQFF
TRBJ2-7,NA,TRBV6-5,TRBD1,CASSQRDRNYEQYF
TRBJ2-3,NA,TRBV4-3,TRBD1,CASSQQTGTGTRTDTQYF
TRBJ2-2,NA,TRBV21-1,NA,CASSAQTEGTGELFF